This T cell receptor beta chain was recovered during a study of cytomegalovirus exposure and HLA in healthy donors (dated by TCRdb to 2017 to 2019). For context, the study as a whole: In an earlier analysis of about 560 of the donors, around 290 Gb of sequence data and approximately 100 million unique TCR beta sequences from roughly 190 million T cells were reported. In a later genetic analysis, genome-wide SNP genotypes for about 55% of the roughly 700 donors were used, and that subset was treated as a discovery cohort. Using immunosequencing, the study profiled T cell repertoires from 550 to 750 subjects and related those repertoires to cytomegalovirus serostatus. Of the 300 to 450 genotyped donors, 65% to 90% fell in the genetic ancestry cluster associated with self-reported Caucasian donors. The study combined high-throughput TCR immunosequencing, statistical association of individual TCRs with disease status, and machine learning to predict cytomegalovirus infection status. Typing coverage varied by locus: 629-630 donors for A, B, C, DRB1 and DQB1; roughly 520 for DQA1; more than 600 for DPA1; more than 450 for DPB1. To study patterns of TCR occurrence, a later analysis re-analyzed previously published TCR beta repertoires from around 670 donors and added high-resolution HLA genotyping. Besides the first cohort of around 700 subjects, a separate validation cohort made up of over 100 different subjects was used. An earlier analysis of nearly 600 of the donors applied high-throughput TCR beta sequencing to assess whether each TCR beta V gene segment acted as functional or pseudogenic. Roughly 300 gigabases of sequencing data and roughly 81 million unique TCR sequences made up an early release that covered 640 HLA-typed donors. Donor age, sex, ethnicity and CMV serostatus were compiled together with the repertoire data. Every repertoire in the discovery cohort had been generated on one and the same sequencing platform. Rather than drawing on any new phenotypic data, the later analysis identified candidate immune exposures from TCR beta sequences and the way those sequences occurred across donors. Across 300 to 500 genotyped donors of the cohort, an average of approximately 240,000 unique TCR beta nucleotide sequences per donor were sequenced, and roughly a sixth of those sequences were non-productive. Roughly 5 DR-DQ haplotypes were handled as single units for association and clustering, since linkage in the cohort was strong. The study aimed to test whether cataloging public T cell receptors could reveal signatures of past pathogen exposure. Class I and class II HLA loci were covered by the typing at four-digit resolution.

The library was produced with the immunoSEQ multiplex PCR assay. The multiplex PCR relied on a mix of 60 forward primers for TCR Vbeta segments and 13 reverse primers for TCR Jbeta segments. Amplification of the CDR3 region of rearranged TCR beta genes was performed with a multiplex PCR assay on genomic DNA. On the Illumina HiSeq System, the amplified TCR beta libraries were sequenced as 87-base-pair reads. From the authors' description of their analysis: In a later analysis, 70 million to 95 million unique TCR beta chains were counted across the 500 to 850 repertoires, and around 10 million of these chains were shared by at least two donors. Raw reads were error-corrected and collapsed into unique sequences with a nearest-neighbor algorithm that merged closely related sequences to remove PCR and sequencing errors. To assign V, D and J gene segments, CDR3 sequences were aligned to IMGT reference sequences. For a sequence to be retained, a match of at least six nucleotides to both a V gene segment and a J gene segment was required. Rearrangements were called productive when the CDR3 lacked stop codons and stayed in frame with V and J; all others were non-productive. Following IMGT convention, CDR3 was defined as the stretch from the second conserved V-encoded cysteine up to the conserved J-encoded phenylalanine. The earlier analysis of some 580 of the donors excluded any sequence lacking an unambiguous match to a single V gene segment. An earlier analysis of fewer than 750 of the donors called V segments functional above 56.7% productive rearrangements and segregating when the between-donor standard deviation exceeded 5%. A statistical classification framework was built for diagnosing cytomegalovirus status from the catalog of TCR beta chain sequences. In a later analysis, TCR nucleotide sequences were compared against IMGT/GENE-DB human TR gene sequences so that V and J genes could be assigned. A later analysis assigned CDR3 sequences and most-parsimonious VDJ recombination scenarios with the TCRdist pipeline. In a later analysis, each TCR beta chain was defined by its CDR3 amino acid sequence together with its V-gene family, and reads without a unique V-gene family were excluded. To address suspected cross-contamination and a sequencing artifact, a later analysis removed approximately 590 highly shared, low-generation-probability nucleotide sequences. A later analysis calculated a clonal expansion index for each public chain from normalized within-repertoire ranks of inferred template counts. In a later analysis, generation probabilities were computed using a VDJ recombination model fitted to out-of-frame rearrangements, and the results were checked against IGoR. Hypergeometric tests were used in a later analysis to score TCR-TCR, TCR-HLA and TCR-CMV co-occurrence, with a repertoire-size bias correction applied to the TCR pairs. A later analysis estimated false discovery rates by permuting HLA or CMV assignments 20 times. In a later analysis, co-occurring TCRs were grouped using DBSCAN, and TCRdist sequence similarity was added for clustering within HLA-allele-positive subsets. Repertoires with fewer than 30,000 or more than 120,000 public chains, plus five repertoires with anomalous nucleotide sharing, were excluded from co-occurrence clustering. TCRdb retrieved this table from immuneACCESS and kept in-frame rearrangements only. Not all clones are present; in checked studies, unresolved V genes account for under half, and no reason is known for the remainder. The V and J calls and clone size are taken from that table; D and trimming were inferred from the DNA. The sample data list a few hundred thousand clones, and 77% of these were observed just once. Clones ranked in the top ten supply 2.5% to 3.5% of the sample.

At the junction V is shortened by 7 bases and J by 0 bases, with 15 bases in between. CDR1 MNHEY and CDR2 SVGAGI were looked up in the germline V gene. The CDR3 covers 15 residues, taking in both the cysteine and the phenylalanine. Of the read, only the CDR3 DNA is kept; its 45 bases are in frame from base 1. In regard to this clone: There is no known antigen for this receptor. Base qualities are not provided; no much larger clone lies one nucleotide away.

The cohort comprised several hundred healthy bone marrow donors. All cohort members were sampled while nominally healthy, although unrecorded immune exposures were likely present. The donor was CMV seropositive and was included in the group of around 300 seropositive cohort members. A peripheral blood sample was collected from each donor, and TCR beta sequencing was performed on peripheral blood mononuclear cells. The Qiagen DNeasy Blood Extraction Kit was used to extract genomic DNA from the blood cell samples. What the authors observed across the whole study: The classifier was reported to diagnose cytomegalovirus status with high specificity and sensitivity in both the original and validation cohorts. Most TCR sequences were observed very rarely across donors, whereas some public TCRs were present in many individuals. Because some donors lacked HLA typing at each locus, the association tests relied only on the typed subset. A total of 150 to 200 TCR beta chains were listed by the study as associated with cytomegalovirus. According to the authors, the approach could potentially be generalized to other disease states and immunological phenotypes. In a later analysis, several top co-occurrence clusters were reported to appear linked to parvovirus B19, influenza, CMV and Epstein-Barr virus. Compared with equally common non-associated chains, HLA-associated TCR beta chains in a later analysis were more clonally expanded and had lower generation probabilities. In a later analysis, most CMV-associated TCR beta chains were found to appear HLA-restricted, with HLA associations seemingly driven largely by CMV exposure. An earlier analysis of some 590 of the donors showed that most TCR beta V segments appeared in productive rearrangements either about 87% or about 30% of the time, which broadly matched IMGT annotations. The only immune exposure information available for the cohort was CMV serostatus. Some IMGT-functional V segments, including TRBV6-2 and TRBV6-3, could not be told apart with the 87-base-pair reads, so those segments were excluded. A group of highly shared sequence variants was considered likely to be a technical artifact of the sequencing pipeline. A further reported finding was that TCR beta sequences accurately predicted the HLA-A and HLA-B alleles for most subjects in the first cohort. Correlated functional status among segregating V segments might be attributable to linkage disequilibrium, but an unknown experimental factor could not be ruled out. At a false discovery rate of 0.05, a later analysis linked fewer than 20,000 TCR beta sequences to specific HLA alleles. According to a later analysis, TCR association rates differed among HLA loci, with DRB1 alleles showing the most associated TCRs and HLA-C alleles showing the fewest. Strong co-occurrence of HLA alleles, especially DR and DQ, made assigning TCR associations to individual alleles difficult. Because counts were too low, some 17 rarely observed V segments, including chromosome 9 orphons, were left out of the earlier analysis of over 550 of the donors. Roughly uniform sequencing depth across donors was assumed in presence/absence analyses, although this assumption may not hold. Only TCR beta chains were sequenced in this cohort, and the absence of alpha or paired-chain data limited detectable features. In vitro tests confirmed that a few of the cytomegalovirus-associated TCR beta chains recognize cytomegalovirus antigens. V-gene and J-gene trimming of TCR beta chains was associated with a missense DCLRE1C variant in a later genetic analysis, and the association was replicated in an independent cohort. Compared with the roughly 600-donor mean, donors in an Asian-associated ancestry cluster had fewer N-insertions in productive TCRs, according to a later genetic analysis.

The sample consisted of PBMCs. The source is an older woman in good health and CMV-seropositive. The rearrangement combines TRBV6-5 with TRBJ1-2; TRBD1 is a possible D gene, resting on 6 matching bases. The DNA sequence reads TGTGCCAGCATCAACTTGGACAGACCTAACTATGGCTACACCTTC. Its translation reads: CASINLDRPNYGYTF.